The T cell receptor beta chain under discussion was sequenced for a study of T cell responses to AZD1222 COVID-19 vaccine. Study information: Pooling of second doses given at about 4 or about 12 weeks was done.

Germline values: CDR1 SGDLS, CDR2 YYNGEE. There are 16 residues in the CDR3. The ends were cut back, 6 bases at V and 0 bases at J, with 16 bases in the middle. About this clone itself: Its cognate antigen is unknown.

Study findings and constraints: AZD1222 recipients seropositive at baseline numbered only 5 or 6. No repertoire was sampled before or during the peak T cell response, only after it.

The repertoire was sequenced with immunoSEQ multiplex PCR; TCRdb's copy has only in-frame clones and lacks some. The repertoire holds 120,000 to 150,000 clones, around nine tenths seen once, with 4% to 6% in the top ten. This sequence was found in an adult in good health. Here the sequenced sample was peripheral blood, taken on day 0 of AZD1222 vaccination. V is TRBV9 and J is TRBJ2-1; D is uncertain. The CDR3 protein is CASTITFWSSYNEQFF. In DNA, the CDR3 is TGTGCCAGCACCATTACTTTCTGGAGCTCCTACAATGAGCAGTTCTTC.